A selection of T cell receptor beta chains follows, all from one sample in a study of blood T cell repertoires in COVID-19. Some clones are missing from TCRdb's copy, which holds only in-frame ones; the method was immunoSEQ multiplex PCR. The data contain about 280,000 clones, about 85% of them singletons. Sequenced material: PBMCs or T cells enriched from blood (not recorded which). The receptor set was obtained from a woman between 50 and 59 years old who had recovered from COVID-19. Both conserved end residues are part of each CDR3. A D gene is named only where the DNA matches it firmly. Only some rows state a clone size, as once, few, many or a class for expanded clones.

v_gene	d_gene	j_gene	abundance	CDR3aa	CDR3nt
TRBV5-4	TRBD1	TRBJ2-3	.	CASSSGTGSDTQYF	TGTGCCAGCAGCTCCGGGACAGGGTCAGATACGCAGTATTTT
TRBV7-9	TRBD2	TRBJ2-7	once	CASSLLRSSGRFDEQYF	TGTGCCAGCAGCTTACTAAGGTCAAGCGGGAGGTTCGACGAGCAGTACTTC
TRBV11-2	.	TRBJ2-7	.	CASSLDPTSLYEQYF	TGTGCCAGCAGCTTAGATCCGACTAGTCTCTACGAGCAGTACTTC
TRBV5-4	TRBD1	TRBJ2-3	.	CASSPNRGVTDTQYF	TGTGCCAGCAGCCCCAACAGGGGGGTCACAGATACGCAGTATTTT
TRBV28	.	TRBJ1-5	.	CASSLRKGYSNQPQHF	TGTGCCAGCAGTTTAAGGAAGGGGTATAGCAATCAGCCCCAGCATTTT
TRBV24-1	.	TRBJ1-5	.	CATSDLRRNNQPQHF	TGTGCCACCAGTGATTTGAGGCGGAACAATCAGCCCCAGCATTTT
TRBV2	.	TRBJ2-1	.	CASSEHVATGEQFF	TGTGCCAGCAGTGAACATGTCGCTACGGGTGAGCAGTTCTTC
TRBV4-1	TRBD2	TRBJ2-2	.	CASRLAGVSLGELFF	TGCGCCAGCAGGCTAGCGGGAGTGTCGCTCGGGGAGCTGTTTTTT
TRBV5-1	TRBD2	TRBJ2-3	.	CASSSLAGDTQYF	TGCGCCAGCAGTTCCCTAGCGGGAGATACGCAGTATTTT
TRBV28	TRBD1	TRBJ1-2	few	CASSLTHPDRGYGYTF	TGTGCCAGCAGCCTAACCCACCCGGACAGGGGGTATGGCTACACCTTC
TRBV28	TRBD1	TRBJ2-5	.	CASRQTGLETQYF	TGTGCCAGCAGGCAGACAGGGTTGGAGACCCAGTACTTC
TRBV3-1/TRBV3-2	.	TRBJ2-5	.	CASSQDRTGQETQYF	TGTGCCAGCAGCCAAGATAGAACAGGGCAAGAGACCCAGTACTTC
TRBV15	.	TRBJ1-4	.	CATSRSQGFSNEKLFF	TGTGCCACCAGCAGATCACAGGGATTTTCTAATGAAAAACTGTTTTTT
TRBV10-1	TRBD1	TRBJ1-6	.	CARSDGGQGNSPLHF	TGCGCCAGAAGTGACGGCGGACAGGGGAATTCACCCCTCCACTTT
TRBV10-3	.	TRBJ2-2	.	CAISESQRTENTGELFF	TGTGCCATCAGTGAATCCCAACGGACAGAGAACACCGGGGAGCTGTTTTTT
TRBV19	.	TRBJ2-2	.	CASKNRENTGELFF	TGTGCCAGTAAGAACAGGGAGAACACCGGGGAGCTGTTTTTT
TRBV24-1	.	TRBJ2-4	.	CATSDRRQYDIQYF	TGTGCCACCAGTGACCGACGACAGTATGACATTCAGTACTTC
TRBV7-9	TRBD1	TRBJ1-6	.	CASSHRTGKGSYNSPLHF	TGTGCCAGCAGCCACAGGACAGGGAAAGGCTCCTATAATTCACCCCTCCACTTT
TRBV30	.	TRBJ1-1	.	CAWRTPSQAMNTEAFF	TGTGCCTGGAGGACCCCCTCTCAGGCCATGAACACTGAAGCTTTCTTT
TRBV20-1	TRBD2	TRBJ2-1	.	CSASLSGTSYNEQFF	TGCAGTGCTAGTTTAAGCGGGACTTCCTACAATGAGCAGTTCTTC
TRBV4-1	.	TRBJ1-2	.	CASSPQGPNYGYTF	TGCGCCAGCAGCCCCCAGGGGCCCAACTATGGCTACACCTTC
TRBV6-4	.	TRBJ1-1	.	CASSAVMNTEAFF	TGTGCCAGCAGTGCAGTGATGAACACTGAAGCTTTCTTT
TRBV5-1	.	TRBJ2-5	.	CASSFKRETQYF	TGCGCCAGCAGCTTCAAGCGAGAGACCCAGTACTTC
TRBV28	TRBD2	TRBJ2-7	.	CASSLLGNGGLMREQYF	TGTGCCAGCAGTTTACTCGGCAACGGGGGGTTGATGCGCGAGCAGTACTTC
TRBV12-3/TRBV12-4	.	TRBJ1-2	.	CASSFARSYGYTF	TGTGCCAGCAGTTTTGCCCGCAGCTATGGCTACACCTTC
TRBV4-1	.	TRBJ2-7	.	CASSRGTSAYEQYF	TGCGCCAGCAGCCGAGGGACATCCGCCTACGAGCAGTACTTC
TRBV6-5	.	TRBJ2-5	.	CASSQRGLGETQYF	TGTGCCAGCAGCCAGAGAGGGTTGGGGGAGACCCAGTACTTC
TRBV3-1/TRBV3-2	TRBD1	TRBJ1-2	few	CASSQLIQGEGYTF	TGTGCCAGCAGCCAATTAATCCAGGGGGAAGGCTACACCTTC
TRBV4-2	.	TRBJ1-2	.	CASSQDSGDGYTF	TGTGCCAGCAGCCAAGATTCCGGAGATGGCTACACCTTC
TRBV5-4	TRBD1	TRBJ1-4	few	CASSRIQGATNEKLFF	TGTGCCAGCAGCCGGATACAGGGGGCAACTAATGAAAAACTGTTTTTT
TRBV5-4	TRBD1	TRBJ1-4	.	CASSTGQGRGNEKLFF	TGTGCCAGCAGCACAGGACAGGGTAGGGGAAATGAAAAACTGTTTTTT
TRBV30	.	TRBJ2-3	.	CAWKSLDTQYF	TGTGCCTGGAAATCTCTAGATACGCAGTATTTT
TRBV27	TRBD2	TRBJ2-3	.	CASLASGSLADTQYF	TGTGCCAGCCTTGCCAGCGGGAGCTTAGCAGATACGCAGTATTTT
TRBV2	.	TRBJ2-7	.	CASSGGGTYEQYF	TGTGCCAGCAGTGGCGGGGGCACCTACGAGCAGTACTTC
TRBV6-4	TRBD1	TRBJ1-2	.	CASSDNSGGNYGYTF	TGTGCCAGCAGTGACAACTCAGGGGGCAATTATGGCTACACCTTC
TRBV5-1	TRBD1	TRBJ2-7	.	CASSLGGQGIAYEQYF	TGCGCCAGCAGCTTGGGTGGACAGGGGATCGCCTACGAGCAGTACTTC
TRBV6-6	.	TRBJ1-1	.	CASRGTSEAFF	TGTGCCAGCAGAGGGACATCTGAAGCTTTCTTT
TRBV5-4	.	TRBJ2-1	.	CASSFGSSHNEQFF	TGTGCCAGCAGCTTCGGGAGCTCGCACAATGAGCAGTTCTTC
TRBV4-2	TRBD1	TRBJ1-1	few	CASSQERQGVRNTEAFF	TGTGCCAGCAGCCAAGAGAGACAGGGGGTACGGAACACTGAAGCTTTCTTT
TRBV6-5	TRBD1	TRBJ2-7	.	CASSKLDRGGEQYF	TGTGCCAGCAGTAAATTGGACAGGGGCGGCGAGCAGTACTTC
TRBV6-1	.	TRBJ1-4	.	CASSEAHPTTNEKLFF	TGTGCCAGCAGTGAAGCGCATCCTACAACTAATGAAAAACTGTTTTTT
TRBV19	TRBD1	TRBJ1-3	.	CASSITTGVRGNTIYF	TGTGCCAGTAGTATAACGACAGGGGTCCGTGGAAACACCATATATTTT
TRBV2	TRBD1	TRBJ2-2	.	CASRRRSGTGRTGELFF	TGTGCCAGCAGGCGGCGCTCCGGGACAGGGAGGACCGGGGAGCTGTTTTTT
TRBV11-2	.	TRBJ2-1	.	CASSLDPGPGGEQFF	TGTGCCAGCAGCTTAGACCCGGGCCCCGGAGGAGAGCAGTTCTTC
TRBV15	TRBD1	TRBJ1-1	.	CATSRDGTGVSPEAFF	TGTGCCACCAGCAGAGATGGGACAGGGGTCTCTCCTGAAGCTTTCTTT
TRBV28	.	TRBJ1-5	.	CASRRPGGSNQPQHF	TGTGCCAGCAGACGCCCGGGGGGCAGCAATCAGCCCCAGCATTTT
TRBV6-5	.	TRBJ2-7	.	CASSYSGSGYEQYF	TGTGCCAGCAGTTACTCTGGCAGTGGCTACGAGCAGTACTTC
TRBV7-2	.	TRBJ2-7	.	CASSLDVGVEQYF	TGTGCCAGCAGCTTAGATGTGGGCGTCGAGCAGTACTTC